Listed below are T cell receptor beta chains from one sample, sequenced in a study of blood T cell repertoires in COVID-19. TCRdb keeps only in-frame clones here, not all; method: immunoSEQ multiplex PCR. The repertoire consists of tens of thousands of clones, with roughly 87% occurring once and the leading ten covering 2% to 3%. Sequencing was done on a sample of peripheral blood. The receptor set was obtained from a man aged 50 to 59 with acute or convalescent COVID-19. CDR3s include the opening cysteine and the closing phenylalanine or tryptophan. The D gene is left open where the match is weak. Clone sizes are given selectively: once, few, many, or a class where the clone is expanded.

CDR3 protein	CDR3 DNA	V gene	CDR3 length	clone size	D gene	J gene
CASSRSYSGIGANEQFF	TGTGCCAGCAGCCGATCATATAGCGGAATAGGAGCCAATGAGCAGTTCTTC	TRBV4-2	17	-	-	TRBJ2-1
CASKPGDRGTYNEQFF	TGTGCCAGTAAGCCCGGGGACAGGGGGACCTACAATGAGCAGTTCTTC	TRBV19	16	-	TRBD1	TRBJ2-1
CASSLGQGFQPQHF	TGTGCCAGCAGCTTGGGGCAGGGGTTTCAGCCCCAGCATTTT	TRBV5-8	14	once	-	TRBJ1-5
CAADRNTEAFF	TGTGCCGCGGACAGGAACACTGAAGCTTTCTTT	TRBV2	11	-	-	TRBJ1-1
CASRDRGPDTQYF	TGTGCCAGCAGGGACAGGGGGCCAGATACGCAGTATTTT	TRBV27	13	-	TRBD1	TRBJ2-3
CASSPGWGREMNTEAFF	TGTGCCAGCAGCCCCGGATGGGGAAGGGAGATGAACACTGAAGCTTTCTTT	TRBV9	17	once	-	TRBJ1-1
CASGAISIDEQFF	TGTGCCAGTGGGGCAATTTCGATCGATGAGCAGTTCTTC	TRBV19	13	-	-	TRBJ2-1
CASSPGTSGGNQETQYF	TGTGCCAGCAGCCCGGGGACTAGCGGGGGCAATCAAGAGACCCAGTACTTC	TRBV7-3	17	once	TRBD2	TRBJ2-5
CASSLEYGEQFF	TGTGCCAGCAGCTTAGAGTACGGTGAGCAGTTCTTC	TRBV11-3	12	-	-	TRBJ2-1
CASTGRQGAVTEAFF	TGTGCCAGCACCGGAAGACAGGGGGCTGTTACTGAAGCTTTCTTT	TRBV6-5	15	-	TRBD1	TRBJ1-1
CASSRPGGTEAFF	TGTGCCAGCAGCAGACCAGGGGGCACTGAAGCTTTCTTT	TRBV28	13	-	TRBD1	TRBJ1-1
CASRAAGGLYNEQFF	TGTGCCAGTAGAGCGGCGGGCGGGCTCTACAATGAGCAGTTCTTC	TRBV19	15	-	-	TRBJ2-1
CASSVLTGRYQETQYF	TGTGCCAGTAGTGTCTTGACAGGGCGTTACCAAGAGACCCAGTACTTC	TRBV19	16	-	TRBD1	TRBJ2-5
CASSPLGTSGGGDTQYF	TGTGCCAGCAGCCCCCTCGGGACTAGCGGGGGGGGAGATACGCAGTATTTT	TRBV27	17	-	TRBD2	TRBJ2-3
CAISESTSVETQYF	TGTGCCATCAGTGAGTCGACCAGCGTGGAGACCCAGTACTTC	TRBV10-3	14	-	-	TRBJ2-5
CASSLRGNTEAFF	TGCGCCAGCAGCTTGAGGGGGAACACTGAAGCTTTCTTT	TRBV5-1	13	-	-	TRBJ1-1
CASTPAALYTDTQYF	TGTGCCAGCACCCCAGCGGCCCTCTACACAGATACGCAGTATTTT	TRBV2	15	few	-	TRBJ2-3
CASSPGAGLTYEQYF	TGTGCCAGCAGCCCTGGGGCGGGACTTACCTACGAGCAGTACTTC	TRBV11-3	15	-	-	TRBJ2-7
CASSVGSRGNTEAFF	TGTGCCAGCAGCGTAGGGTCCAGGGGTAACACTGAAGCTTTCTTT	TRBV9	15	-	-	TRBJ1-1
CASSSSGGRDYGYTF	TGTGCCAGCAGTTCATCAGGGGGCCGGGACTATGGCTACACCTTC	TRBV2	15	-	TRBD1	TRBJ1-2
CASSFPTGNTEAFF	TGTGCCAGCAGCTTCCCGACAGGGAACACTGAAGCTTTCTTT	TRBV7-2	14	-	-	TRBJ1-1
CASSSRDRGQSGNTIYF	TGTGCCAGCAGCTCCCGGGACAGGGGGCAATCAGGAAACACCATATATTTT	TRBV7-6	17	-	TRBD1	TRBJ1-3
CASSEGSYEQYF	TGTGCCAGCAGTGAGGGGAGTTACGAGCAGTACTTC	TRBV6-1	12	-	-	TRBJ2-7
CASSLAGQGYNEQFF	TGTGCCAGCAGCTTAGCGGGACAGGGGTACAATGAGCAGTTCTTC	TRBV7-2	15	-	TRBD1	TRBJ2-1
CASSTATGNQNTIYF	TGTGCCAGTAGTACCGCTACAGGGAACCAAAACACCATATATTTT	TRBV19	15	-	-	TRBJ1-3
CASSVENDTKAATNEKLFF	TGTGCCAGCAGCGTAGAAAATGACACCAAGGCCGCAACTAATGAAAAACTGTTTTTT	TRBV9	19	-	-	TRBJ1-4
CASSLGQGQGYQYF	TGCGCCAGCAGCTTGGGGCAGGGTCAGGGGTACCAGTACTTC	TRBV5-1	14	-	-	TRBJ2-5
CASSQDGAEAFF	TGTGCCAGCAGCCAAGATGGGGCAGAAGCTTTCTTT	TRBV3-1/TRBV3-2	12	-	-	TRBJ1-1
CASSLSGQGYGYTF	TGCGCCAGCAGCTTGAGCGGGCAGGGCTATGGCTACACCTTC	TRBV5-1	14	-	-	TRBJ1-2
CSVALFLAGDPDTQYF	TGCAGCGTTGCGCTTTTTCTAGCGGGGGATCCAGATACGCAGTATTTT	TRBV29-1	16	-	TRBD2	TRBJ2-3
CAASSIGAYEQYF	TGTGCCGCCAGCAGTATAGGGGCCTACGAGCAGTACTTC	TRBV6-5	13	once	-	TRBJ2-7
CASSSRGGLSGELFF	TGTGCCAGCAGCTCGAGAGGGGGTTTGTCTGGGGAGCTGTTTTTT	TRBV7-9	15	-	-	TRBJ2-2
CASRNDSYQPQHF	TGCGCCAGCAGGAACGACAGTTATCAGCCCCAGCATTTT	TRBV5-1	13	-	-	TRBJ1-5
CASSLGEYQPQHF	TGTGCCAGCAGCTTAGGAGAGTATCAGCCCCAGCATTTT	TRBV7-9	13	-	-	TRBJ1-5
CASSFTGWGTEAFF	TGCGCCAGCAGCTTTACAGGGTGGGGGACTGAAGCTTTCTTT	TRBV5-1	14	-	-	TRBJ1-1
CASSPQPSGANVLTF	TGTGCCAGCAGCCCACAGCCCTCTGGGGCCAACGTCCTGACTTTC	TRBV7-3	15	-	-	TRBJ2-6
CSALLAENTEAFF	TGCAGCGCCCTCCTCGCAGAGAACACTGAAGCTTTCTTT	TRBV29-1	13	-	-	TRBJ1-1
CATSRAGQGKGYTF	TGTGCCACCAGCAGAGCGGGACAGGGCAAAGGCTACACCTTC	TRBV15	14	-	TRBD1	TRBJ1-2
CASSVQGADTQYF	TGTGCCAGTAGTGTACAGGGTGCAGATACGCAGTATTTT	TRBV19	13	-	-	TRBJ2-3
CATSEPGQSSYNEQFF	TGTGCCACCAGTGAACCCGGACAGAGCTCCTACAATGAGCAGTTCTTC	TRBV24-1	16	-	-	TRBJ2-1
CASTSTYEQYF	TGTGCCAGCACATCAACCTACGAGCAGTACTTC	TRBV7-9	11	-	-	TRBJ2-7
CASSGRSGTRGGEQYF	TGTGCCAGCAGCGGGAGATCCGGGACCCGCGGAGGGGAGCAGTACTTC	TRBV9	16	-	-	TRBJ2-7
CASTGDRGGYGYTF	TGCGCCAGCACCGGGGACAGGGGTGGTTATGGCTACACCTTC	TRBV5-1	14	-	TRBD1	TRBJ1-2
CASALYQQVSGANVLTF	TGTGCCAGTGCTTTATATCAACAGGTCTCTGGGGCCAACGTCCTGACTTTC	TRBV5-6	17	-	-	TRBJ2-6
CASSLGRGPSTF	TGTGCCAGCAGTTTAGGCAGGGGCCCCTCCACCTTC	TRBV12-3/TRBV12-4	12	-	-	TRBJ1-2
CASSDAGLGFYGYTF	TGTGCCAGTAGTGATGCAGGCTTAGGTTTCTATGGCTACACCTTC	TRBV19	15	-	-	TRBJ1-2
CASSPALDRGMNTGELFF	TGTGCCAGCAGCCCGGCCCTGGACAGGGGAATGAACACCGGGGAGCTGTTTTTT	TRBV4-2	18	-	TRBD1	TRBJ2-2
CASSIDRQLLYGYTF	TGTGCCAGTAGTATAGATCGACAGCTTCTCTATGGCTACACCTTC	TRBV19	15	-	-	TRBJ1-2